A single sample is the source of the 14 T cell receptor beta chains below, sequenced in a study of Graves' ophthalmopathy and Graves' hyperthyroidism. Transcripts of RNA were the source for amplifying TCR beta CDR3 regions. The authors performed first-round RT-PCR with HTBI primers and then a second-round multiplex PCR. TCRdb processed the multiplex PCR reads anew with MiXCR; each CDR3 protein has one entry. This table has more than 1,000,000 distinct CDR3 sequences, about two fifths appearing once. The specimen sequenced was peripheral blood or thyroid tissue (not recorded which). Receptors originate from an adult man with Graves' hyperthyroidism.

This clonotype came up many times. The genes are TRBV4-1 and TRBJ1-1, with D unresolved. This CDR3 spans 13 amino acids. V lost 1 base and J 1 base, leaving 4 bases between the germline ends. The V gene's germline CDR1 is MGHRA and CDR2 YSYEKL. Written as DNA, the CDR3 is TGCGCCAGCAGCCAAGCACCGAACACTGAAGCTTTCTTT. It encodes CASSQAPNTEAFF.

The chain combines TRBV19 with TRBJ2-2; 11 bases agree with TRBD2. Per germline, CDR1 LNHDA and CDR2 SQIVND (reference sequence). The J segment lost 6 bases and the V segment lost 10 bases, leaving 7 bases of the junction unmatched. This CDR3 region has 14 residues. CDR3 in amino acids: CATLLAGGPGELFF. CDR3 nucleotide sequence: TGTGCCACCCTATTAGCGGGAGGGCCCGGGGAGCTGTTTTTT.

This sequence joins TRBV7-9 and TRBJ2-7; the D is unclear. The length of the CDR3 is 14 residues. Germline loops: CDR1 SEHNR, CDR2 FQNEAQ (reference sequence). With 7 bases removed from V and 1 base from J, the gap between germline ends came to 14 bases. The CDR3 spells CASTPDPNSYEQYF. In DNA form, the CDR3 reads TGTGCCAGCACCCCGGACCCAAATTCCTACGAGCAGTACTTC.

Turning to this clonotype: A single base separates this from a much larger clone, so it may be a read error. The chain carries TRBV7-9 and TRBJ2-7; the D is unclear. The CDR3 is 14 residues long. CDR1 and CDR2 from the germline V gene are SEHNR and FQNEAQ (reference sequence). Trimming cost V 2 bases and J 5 bases, with 13 bases left between them. The CDR3 loop reads CASSLWQVRDEQYF. The CDR3 coding sequence is TGTGCCAGCAGCTTATGGCAGGTTCGGGACGAGCAGTACTTC. The full variable domain, in which reference TRBV7-9 and TRBJ2-7 provide the parts outside the CDR3, is DTGVSQNPRHKITKRGQNVTFRCDPISEHNRLYWYRQTLGQGPEFLTYFQNEAQLEKSRLLSDRFSAERPKGSFSTLEIQRTEQGDSAMYLCASSLWQVRDEQYFGPGTRLTVT.

This clonotype was observed at least ten times. The chain is built from TRBV20-1 and TRBJ2-7; 11 nucleotides match TRBD2. This CDR3 region has 15 residues. Germline loops: CDR1 DFQATT, CDR2 SNEGSKA (reference sequence). Trimming took 2 bases from V and 6 from J; bases not matched to a gene: 9. The CDR3 region is CSARSSGRLSGEQYF. CDR3 DNA sequence: TGCAGTGCTAGATCTAGCGGGAGGCTCTCGGGCGAGCAGTACTTC.

CDR3 loop: CSAGTGGNYGYTF. The CDR3 bases are TGCAGCGCTGGGACAGGGGGTAACTATGGCTACACCTTC. This chain uses TRBV29-1 with TRBJ1-2; 11 nucleotides agree with TRBD1. This CDR3 region has 13 residues. The junction had 2 bases not matched to a gene; V was cut back by 7 bases and J by 1 base. CDR1 is SQVTM and CDR2 is ANQGSEA in the germline V gene.

This clonotype was seen ten or more times. The chain joins TRBV5-1 to TRBJ2-7; D is possibly TRBD1 (5 bases). Germline V CDR1 and CDR2: SGHRS, YFSETQ. This CDR3 comprises 14 residues. V shed 0 bases and J shed 5 bases, with 12 bases lying between them. This CDR3 is CASSLVQVQDEQYF. CDR3 bases: TGCGCCAGCAGCTTGGTACAGGTACAGGACGAGCAGTACTTC.

The chain is built from TRBV7-8 and TRBJ2-2; TRBD2 might be the D (6 bases). The V end was cut by 8 bases, the J end by 2 bases, with 12 bases between. This CDR3 is 14 amino acids long. Germline CDR1 is SGHVS and CDR2 is FQNEAQ. CDR3 nucleotide sequence: TGTGCCAGCCGGGGACTCTCAAACACCGGGGAGCTGTTTTTT. Protein product: CASRGLSNTGELFF. The full variable domain, its missing parts supplied by reference TRBV7-8 and TRBJ2-2, is GAGVSQSPRYKVAKRGQDVALRCDPISGHVSLFWYQQALGQGPEFLTYFQNEAQLDKSGLPSDRFFAERPEGSVSTLKIQRTQQEDSAVYLCASRGLSNTGELFFGEGSRLTVL.

V is TRBV4-1 and J is TRBJ2-5; tentative D call: TRBD1 (5 bases). This CDR3 has 15 residues. The V gene lost 0 bases and the J gene lost 3 bases, with 11 bases spanning the gap. Germline V CDR1 and CDR2: MGHRA, YSYEKL. The DNA for the CDR3 is TGCGCCAGCAGCCAAGAAATGGGGCCAGAAGAGACCCAGTACTTC. Translated: CASSQEMGPEETQYF.

This clonotype was seen at least ten times. This chain joins TRBV25-1 and TRBJ2-5; TRBD2 might be the D (6 bases). The CDR3 has 15 amino acids. The germline CDR1 and CDR2 sequences are MGHDK and SYGVNS. V shed 8 bases and J shed 9 bases, with 25 bases lying between them. CDR3: CASGGTSGGTGAQYF. The CDR3 DNA reads TGTGCCAGCGGAGGCACCAGCGGAGGGACGGGGGCCCAGTACTTC.

The chain carries TRBV19 and TRBJ2-7; 10 bases fit TRBD1. Germline assignment: CDR1 LNHDA and CDR2 SQIVND (reference sequence). Losses at the gene ends were 1 base for V and 5 bases for J; bases not matched to a gene: 5. The CDR3 is 15 amino acids. DNA for the CDR3: TGTGCCAGTAGTATAGGGGGGACAGGGGACCACGAGCAGTACTTC. Its translation is CASSIGGTGDHEQYF.

This rearrangement joins TRBV9 to TRBJ1-4; D unresolved. Trimming took off 0 bases at V and 7 bases at J, with 10 bases between the two ends. The CDR3 sequence is 14 residues long. Germline CDR1 is SGDLS and CDR2 is YYNGEE. This CDR3 is CASSVAGNTEKLFF. In nucleotides, the CDR3 is TGTGCCAGCAGCGTAGCGGGTAACACTGAAAAACTGTTTTTT.

This clonotype was found many times. V usage is TRBV6-5 and J usage is TRBJ2-7, with 7 bases lining up with TRBD1. The CDR3 is 13 residues long. V dropped 6 bases and J dropped 1; count of bases not matched to a gene: 3. The germline gives CDR1 MNHEY, CDR2 SVGAGI. This CDR3 reads CASSSGQSYEQYF. For the CDR3, the DNA is TGTGCCAGCAGCTCGGGACAGTCCTACGAGCAGTACTTC.

In its sample, this clonotype was seen many times. This rearrangement joins TRBV10-3 to TRBJ2-7; TRBD1 matches 8 bases. The CDR3 length is 16 residues. V dropped 5 bases and J dropped 1; count of bases not matched to a gene: 10. Germline CDR1 and CDR2: ENHRY and SYGVKD. The CDR3 protein is CAISPVDRDRSYEQYF. The CDR3 DNA reads TGTGCCATCAGTCCCGTAGACAGGGACAGGTCCTACGAGCAGTACTTC.